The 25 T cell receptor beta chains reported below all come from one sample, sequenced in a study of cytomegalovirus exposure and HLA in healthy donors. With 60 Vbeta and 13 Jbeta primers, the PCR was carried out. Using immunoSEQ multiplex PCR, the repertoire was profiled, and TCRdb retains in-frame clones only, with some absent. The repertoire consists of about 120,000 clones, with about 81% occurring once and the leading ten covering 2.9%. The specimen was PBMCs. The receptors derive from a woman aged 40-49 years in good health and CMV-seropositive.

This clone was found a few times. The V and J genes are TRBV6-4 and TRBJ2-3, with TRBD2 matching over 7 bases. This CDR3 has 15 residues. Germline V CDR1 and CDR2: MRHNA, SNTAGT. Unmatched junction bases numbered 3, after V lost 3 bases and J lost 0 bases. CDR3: CASSENSGSTDTQYF. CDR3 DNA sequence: TGTGCCAGCAGTGAAAATAGCGGGAGCACAGATACGCAGTATTTT.

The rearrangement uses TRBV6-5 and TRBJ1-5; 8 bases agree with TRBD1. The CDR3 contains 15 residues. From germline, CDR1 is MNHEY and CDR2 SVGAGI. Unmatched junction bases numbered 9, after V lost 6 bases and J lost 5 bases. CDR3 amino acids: CASSSRQGLDQPQHF. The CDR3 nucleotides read TGTGCCAGCAGCAGCAGACAGGGGTTGGATCAGCCCCAGCATTTT.

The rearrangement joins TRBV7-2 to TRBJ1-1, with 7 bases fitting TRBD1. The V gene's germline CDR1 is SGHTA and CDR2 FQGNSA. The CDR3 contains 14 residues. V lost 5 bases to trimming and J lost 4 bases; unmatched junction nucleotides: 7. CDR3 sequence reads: CASSPRQGVTEAFF. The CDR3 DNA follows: TGTGCCAGCAGCCCGAGACAGGGAGTCACTGAAGCTTTCTTT.

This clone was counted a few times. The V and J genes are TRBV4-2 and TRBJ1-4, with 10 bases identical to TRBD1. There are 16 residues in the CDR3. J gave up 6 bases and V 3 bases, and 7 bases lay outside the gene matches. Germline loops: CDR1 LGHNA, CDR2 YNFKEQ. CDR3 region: CASSHDLGTGDEKLFF. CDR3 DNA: TGTGCCAGCAGCCACGATTTGGGGACAGGGGATGAAAAACTGTTTTTT.

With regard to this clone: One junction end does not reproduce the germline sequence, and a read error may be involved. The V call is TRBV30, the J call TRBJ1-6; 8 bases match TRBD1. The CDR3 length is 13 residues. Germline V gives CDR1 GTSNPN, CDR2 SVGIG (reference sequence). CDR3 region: CAGGGQGAIPLNF. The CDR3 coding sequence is TGTGCCGGGGGCGGCCAGGGGGCGATACCCCTCAACTTT. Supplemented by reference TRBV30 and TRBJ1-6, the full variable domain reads SQTIHQWPATLVQPVGSPLSLECTVEGTSNPNLYWYRQAAGRGLQLLFYSVGIGQISSEVPQNLSASRPQDRQFILSSKKLLLSDSGFYLCAGGGQGAIPLNFGNGTRLTVT.

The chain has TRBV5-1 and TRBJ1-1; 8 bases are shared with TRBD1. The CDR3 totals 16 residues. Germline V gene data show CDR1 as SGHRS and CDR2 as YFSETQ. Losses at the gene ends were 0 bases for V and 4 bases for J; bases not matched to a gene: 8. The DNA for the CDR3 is TGCGCCAGCAGCTTGGCCGGGACAGGATCGGGCACTGAAGCTTTCTTT. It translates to CASSLAGTGSGTEAFF.

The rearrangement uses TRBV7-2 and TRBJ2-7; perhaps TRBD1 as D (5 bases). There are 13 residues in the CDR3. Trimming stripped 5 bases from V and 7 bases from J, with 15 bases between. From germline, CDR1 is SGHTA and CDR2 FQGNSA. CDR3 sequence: CASSSGAVGEQYF. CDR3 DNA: TGTGCCAGCAGCAGTGGGGCCGTGGGAGAGCAGTACTTC.

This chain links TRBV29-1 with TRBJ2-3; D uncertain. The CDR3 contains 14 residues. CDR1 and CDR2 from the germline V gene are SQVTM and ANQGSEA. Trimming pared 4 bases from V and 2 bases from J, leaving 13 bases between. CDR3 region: CSVASSFNTDTQYF. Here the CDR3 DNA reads TGCAGCGTTGCATCCAGTTTTAACACAGATACGCAGTATTTT.

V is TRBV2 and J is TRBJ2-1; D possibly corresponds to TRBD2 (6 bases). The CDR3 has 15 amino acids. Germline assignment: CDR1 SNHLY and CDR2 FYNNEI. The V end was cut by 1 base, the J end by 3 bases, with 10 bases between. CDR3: CASSEGAGFYNEQFF. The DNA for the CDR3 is TGTGCCAGCAGTGAAGGGGCGGGATTCTACAATGAGCAGTTCTTC.

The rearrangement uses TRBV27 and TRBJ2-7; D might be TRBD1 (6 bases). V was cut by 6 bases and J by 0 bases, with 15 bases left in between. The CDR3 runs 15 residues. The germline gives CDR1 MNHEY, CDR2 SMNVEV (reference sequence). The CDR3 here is CASSPGQLSSYEQYF. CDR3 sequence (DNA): TGTGCCAGCAGCCCAGGACAGTTATCCTCCTACGAGCAGTACTTC.

The chain's CDR3 is CASRKRDRYNEQFF. The CDR3 nucleotides are TGTGCCAGCAGGAAGCGGGACCGCTACAATGAGCAGTTCTTC. The rearrangement uses TRBV28 and TRBJ2-1; TRBD2 aligns across 7 bases. The CDR3 has 14 residues. CDR1 is MDHEN and CDR2 is SYDVKM in the germline V gene. Unmatched junction bases numbered 5, after V lost 6 bases and J lost 3 bases.

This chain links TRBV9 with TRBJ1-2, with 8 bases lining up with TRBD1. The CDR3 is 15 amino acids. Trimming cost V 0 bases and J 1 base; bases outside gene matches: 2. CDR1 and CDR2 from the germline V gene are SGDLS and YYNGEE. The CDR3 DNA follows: TGTGCCAGCAGCGTAGAAACAGGGGGTAACTATGGCTACACCTTC. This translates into CASSVETGGNYGYTF.

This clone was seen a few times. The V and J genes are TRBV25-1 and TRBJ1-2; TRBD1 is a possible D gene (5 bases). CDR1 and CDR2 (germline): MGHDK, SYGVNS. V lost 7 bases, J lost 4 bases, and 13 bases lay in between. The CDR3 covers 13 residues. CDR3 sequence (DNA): TGTGCCAGCACTTCGGGGGAAGCCTATGGCTACACCTTC. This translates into CASTSGEAYGYTF.

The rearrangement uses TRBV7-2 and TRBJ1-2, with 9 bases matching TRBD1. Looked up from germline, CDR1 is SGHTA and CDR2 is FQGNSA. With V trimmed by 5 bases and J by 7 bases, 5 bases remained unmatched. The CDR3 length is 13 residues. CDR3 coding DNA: TGTGCCAGCAGCCTAAACAGGGGGCTTGGCTACACCTTC. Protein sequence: CASSLNRGLGYTF.

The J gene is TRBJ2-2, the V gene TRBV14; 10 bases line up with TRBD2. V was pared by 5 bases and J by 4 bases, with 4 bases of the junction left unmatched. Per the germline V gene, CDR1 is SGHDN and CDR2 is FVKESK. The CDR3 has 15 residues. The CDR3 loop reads CASSVAGGSTGELFF. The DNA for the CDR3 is TGTGCCAGCAGCGTAGCGGGAGGAAGCACCGGGGAGCTGTTTTTT.

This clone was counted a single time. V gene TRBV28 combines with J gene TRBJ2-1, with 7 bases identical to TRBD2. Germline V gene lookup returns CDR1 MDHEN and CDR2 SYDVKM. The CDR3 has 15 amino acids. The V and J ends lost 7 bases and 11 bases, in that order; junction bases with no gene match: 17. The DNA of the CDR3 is TGTGCCAGCATTATTCCCGCCCCTAGCGGTGTAAAGCAGTTCTTC. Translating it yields CASIIPAPSGVKQFF.

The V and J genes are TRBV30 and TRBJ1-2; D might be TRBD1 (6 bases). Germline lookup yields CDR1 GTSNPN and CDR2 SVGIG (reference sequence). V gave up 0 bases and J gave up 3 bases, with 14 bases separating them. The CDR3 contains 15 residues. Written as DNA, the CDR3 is TGTGCCTGGAGTGTACTCTACAGGGAGTACTATGGCTACACCTTC. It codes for CAWSVLYREYYGYTF.

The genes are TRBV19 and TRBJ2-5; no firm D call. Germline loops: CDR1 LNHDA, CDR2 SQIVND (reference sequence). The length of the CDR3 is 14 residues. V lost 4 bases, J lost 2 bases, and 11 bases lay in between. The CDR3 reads CASSTPGSQETQYF. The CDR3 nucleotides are TGTGCCAGTAGTACACCGGGTTCACAAGAGACCCAGTACTTC.

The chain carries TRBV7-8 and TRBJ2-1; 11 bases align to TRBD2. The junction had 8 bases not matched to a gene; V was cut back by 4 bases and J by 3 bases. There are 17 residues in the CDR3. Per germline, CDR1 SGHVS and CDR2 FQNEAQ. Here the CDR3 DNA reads TGTGCCAGCAGCTCTCGTCGGACTAGCGGGCTCTACAATGAGCAGTTCTTC. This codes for CASSSRRTSGLYNEQFF.

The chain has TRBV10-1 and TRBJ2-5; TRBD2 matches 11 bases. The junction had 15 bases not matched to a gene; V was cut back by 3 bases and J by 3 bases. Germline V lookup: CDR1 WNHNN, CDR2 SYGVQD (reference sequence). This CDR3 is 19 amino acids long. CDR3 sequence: CASSEFYRLAGRRKETQYF. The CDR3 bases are TGCGCCAGCAGTGAATTCTACAGACTAGCGGGGAGACGAAAAGAGACCCAGTACTTC.

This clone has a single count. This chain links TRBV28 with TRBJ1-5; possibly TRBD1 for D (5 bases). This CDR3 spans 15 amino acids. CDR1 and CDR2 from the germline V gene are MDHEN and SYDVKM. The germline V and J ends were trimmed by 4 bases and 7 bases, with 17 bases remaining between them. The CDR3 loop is CASSSLGGLEQPQHF. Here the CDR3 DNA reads TGTGCCAGCAGTTCTTTGGGGGGTCTCGAGCAGCCCCAGCATTTT.

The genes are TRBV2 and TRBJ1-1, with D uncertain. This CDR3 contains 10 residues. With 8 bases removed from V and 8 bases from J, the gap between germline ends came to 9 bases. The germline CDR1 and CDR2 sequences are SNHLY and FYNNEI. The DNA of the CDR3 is TGTGCCAGCGTCGGGGAAGAAGCTTTCTTT. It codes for CASVGEEAFF.

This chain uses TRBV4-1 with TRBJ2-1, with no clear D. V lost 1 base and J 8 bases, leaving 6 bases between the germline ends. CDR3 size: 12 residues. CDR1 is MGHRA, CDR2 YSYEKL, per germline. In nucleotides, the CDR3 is TGCGCCAGCAGCCAAGTGGCGGATGAGCAGTTCTTC. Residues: CASSQVADEQFF.

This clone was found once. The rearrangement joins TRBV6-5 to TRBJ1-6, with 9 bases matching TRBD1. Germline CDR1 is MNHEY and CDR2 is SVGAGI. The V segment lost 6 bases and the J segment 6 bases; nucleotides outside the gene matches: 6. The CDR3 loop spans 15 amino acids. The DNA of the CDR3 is TGTGCCAGCAGCCCCGGGACAGGGTTTAATTCACCCCTCCACTTT. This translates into CASSPGTGFNSPLHF.

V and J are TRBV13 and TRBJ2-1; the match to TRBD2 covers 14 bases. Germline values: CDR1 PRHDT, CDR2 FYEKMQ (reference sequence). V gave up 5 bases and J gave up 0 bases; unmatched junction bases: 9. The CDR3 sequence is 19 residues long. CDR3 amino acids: CASSTRTSGGLSSYNEQFF. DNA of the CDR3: TGTGCCAGCAGCACGAGGACTAGCGGGGGGCTGAGCTCCTACAATGAGCAGTTCTTC.